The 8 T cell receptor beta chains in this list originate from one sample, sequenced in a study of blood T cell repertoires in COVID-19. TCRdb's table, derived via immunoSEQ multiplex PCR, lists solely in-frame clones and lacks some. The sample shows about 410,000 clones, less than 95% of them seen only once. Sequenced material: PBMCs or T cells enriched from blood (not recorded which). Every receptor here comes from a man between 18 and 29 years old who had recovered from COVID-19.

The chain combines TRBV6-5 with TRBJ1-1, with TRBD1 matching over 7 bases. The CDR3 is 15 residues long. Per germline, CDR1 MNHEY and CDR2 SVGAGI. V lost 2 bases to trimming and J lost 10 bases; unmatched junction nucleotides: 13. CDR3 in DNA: TGTGCCAGCAGTTACGGCCTGACAGGGCCTAATGTAGCTTTCTTT. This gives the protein CASSYGLTGPNVAFF.

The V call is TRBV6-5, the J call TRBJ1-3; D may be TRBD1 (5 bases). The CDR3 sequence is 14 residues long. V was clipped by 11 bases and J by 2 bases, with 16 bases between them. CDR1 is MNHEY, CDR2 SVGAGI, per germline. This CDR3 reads CAATDGGTGNTIYF. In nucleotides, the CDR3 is TGTGCCGCCACCGACGGGGGGACTGGAAACACCATATATTTT.

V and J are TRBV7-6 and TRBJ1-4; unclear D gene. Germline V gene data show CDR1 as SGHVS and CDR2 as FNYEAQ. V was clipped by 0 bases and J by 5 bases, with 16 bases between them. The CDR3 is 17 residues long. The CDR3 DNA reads TGTGCCAGCAGCTTAGCAGGGAGTTACAGCAAGAATGAAAAACTGTTTTTT. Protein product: CASSLAGSYSKNEKLFF.

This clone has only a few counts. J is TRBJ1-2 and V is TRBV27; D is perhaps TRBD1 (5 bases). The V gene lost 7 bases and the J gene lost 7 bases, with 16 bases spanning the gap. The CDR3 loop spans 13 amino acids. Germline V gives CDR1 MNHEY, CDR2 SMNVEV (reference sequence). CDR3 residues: CASTTASGIGYTF. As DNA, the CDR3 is TGTGCCAGCACCACTGCCTCAGGGATTGGCTACACCTTC.

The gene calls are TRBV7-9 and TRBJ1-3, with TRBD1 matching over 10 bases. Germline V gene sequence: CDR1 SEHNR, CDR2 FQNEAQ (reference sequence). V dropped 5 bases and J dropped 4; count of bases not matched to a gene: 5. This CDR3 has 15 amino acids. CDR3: CASSPTTGGGNTIYF. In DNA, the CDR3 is TGTGCCAGCAGCCCGACGACAGGGGGCGGAAACACCATATATTTT. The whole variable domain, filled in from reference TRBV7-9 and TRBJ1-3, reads DTGVSQNPRHKITKRGQNVTFRCDPISEHNRLYWYRQTLGQGPEFLTYFQNEAQLEKSRLLSDRFSAERPKGSFSTLEIQRTEQGDSAMYLCASSPTTGGGNTIYFGEGSWLTVV.

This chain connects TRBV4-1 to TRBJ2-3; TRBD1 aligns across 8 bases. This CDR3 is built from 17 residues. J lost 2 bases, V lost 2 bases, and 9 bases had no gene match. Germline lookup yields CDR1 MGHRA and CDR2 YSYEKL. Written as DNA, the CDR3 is TGCGCCAGCAGCCAACCCAGGACAGGGAAGACCACAGATACGCAGTATTTT. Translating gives CASSQPRTGKTTDTQYF.

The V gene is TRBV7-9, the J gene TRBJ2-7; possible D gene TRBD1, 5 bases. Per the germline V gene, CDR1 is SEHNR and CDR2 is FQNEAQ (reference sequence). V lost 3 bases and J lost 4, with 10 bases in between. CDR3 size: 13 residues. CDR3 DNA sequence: TGTGCCAGCAGCTTCCCAGGGAAATACGAGCAGTACTTC. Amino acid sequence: CASSFPGKYEQYF.

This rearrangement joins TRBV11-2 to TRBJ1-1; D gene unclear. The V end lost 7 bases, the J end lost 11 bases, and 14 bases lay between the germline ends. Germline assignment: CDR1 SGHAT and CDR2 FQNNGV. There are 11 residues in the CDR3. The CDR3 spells CASTPRETAFF. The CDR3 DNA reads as TGTGCCAGCACCCCCCGGGAAACGGCTTTCTTT.